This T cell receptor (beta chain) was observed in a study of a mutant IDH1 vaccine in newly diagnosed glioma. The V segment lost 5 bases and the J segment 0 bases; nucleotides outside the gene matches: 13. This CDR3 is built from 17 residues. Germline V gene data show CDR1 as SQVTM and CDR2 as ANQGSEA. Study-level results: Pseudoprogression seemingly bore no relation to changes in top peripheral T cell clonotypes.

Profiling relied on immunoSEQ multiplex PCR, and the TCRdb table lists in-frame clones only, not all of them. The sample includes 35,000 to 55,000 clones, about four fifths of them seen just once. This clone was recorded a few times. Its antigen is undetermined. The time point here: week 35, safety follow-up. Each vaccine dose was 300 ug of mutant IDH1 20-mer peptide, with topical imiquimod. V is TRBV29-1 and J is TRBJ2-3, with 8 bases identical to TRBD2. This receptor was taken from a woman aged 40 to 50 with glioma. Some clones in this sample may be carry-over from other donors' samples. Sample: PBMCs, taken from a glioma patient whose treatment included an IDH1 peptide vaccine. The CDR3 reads CSVLAGMGGRSTDTQYF. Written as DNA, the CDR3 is TGCAGCGTTCTTGCTGGGATGGGCGGGAGGAGCACAGATACGCAGTATTTT.